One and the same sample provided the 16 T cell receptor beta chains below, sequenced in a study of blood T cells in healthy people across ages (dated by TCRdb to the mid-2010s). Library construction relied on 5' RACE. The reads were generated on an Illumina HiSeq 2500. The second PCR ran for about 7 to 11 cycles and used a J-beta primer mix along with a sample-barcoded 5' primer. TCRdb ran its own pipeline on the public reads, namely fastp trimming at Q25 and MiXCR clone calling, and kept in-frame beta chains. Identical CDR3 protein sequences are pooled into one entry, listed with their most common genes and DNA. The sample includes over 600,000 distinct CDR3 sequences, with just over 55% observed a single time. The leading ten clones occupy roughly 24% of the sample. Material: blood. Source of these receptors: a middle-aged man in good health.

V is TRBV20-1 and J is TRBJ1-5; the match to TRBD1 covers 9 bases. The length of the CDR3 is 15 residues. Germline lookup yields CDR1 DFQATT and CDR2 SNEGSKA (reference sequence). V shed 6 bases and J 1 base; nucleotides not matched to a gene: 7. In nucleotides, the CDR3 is TGCAGTGCAGAAACAGGGGGCGGAAGCAATCAGCCCCAGCATTTT. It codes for CSAETGGGSNQPQHF.

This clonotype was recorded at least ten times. CDR3 sequence (DNA): TGTGCCAGCAACTCACAGGGGGGTTACAATGAGCAGTTCTTC. It translates to CASNSQGGYNEQFF. This chain connects TRBV28 to TRBJ2-1; TRBD1 agrees at 8 bases. The CDR3 runs to 14 residues. Germline V gives CDR1 MDHEN, CDR2 SYDVKM. After removal of 7 bases from V and 4 bases from J, the junction contained 6 bases not matched to a gene. The entire variable domain, with the rest obtained from reference TRBV28 and TRBJ2-1, is as follows: DVKVTQSSRYLVKRTGEKVFLECVQDMDHENMFWYRQDPGLGLRLIYFSYDVKMKEKGDIPEGYSVSREKKERFSLILESASTNQTSMYLCASNSQGGYNEQFFGPGTRLTVL.

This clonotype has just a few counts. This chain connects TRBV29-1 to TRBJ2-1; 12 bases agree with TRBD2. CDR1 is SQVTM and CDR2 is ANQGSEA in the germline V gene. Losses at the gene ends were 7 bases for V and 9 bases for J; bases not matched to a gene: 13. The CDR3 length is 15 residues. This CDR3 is CSADSSGRGLLEQFF. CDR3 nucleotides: TGCAGCGCTGACTCTAGCGGGAGGGGTCTACTTGAGCAGTTCTTC.

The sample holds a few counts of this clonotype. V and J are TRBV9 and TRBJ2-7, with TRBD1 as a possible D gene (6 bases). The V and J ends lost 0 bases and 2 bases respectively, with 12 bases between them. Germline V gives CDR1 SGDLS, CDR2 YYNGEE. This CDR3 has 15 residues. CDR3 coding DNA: TGTGCCAGCAGCGTAGCAGGGGACACCACCTACGAGCAGTACTTC. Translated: CASSVAGDTTYEQYF.

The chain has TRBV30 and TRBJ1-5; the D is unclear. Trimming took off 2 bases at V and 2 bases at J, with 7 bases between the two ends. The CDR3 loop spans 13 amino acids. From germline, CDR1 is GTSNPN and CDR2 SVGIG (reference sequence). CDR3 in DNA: TGTGCCTGGAGTAGTAGGGGCAATCAGCCCCAGCATTTT. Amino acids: CAWSSRGNQPQHF. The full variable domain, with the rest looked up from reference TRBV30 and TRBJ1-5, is SQTIHQWPATLVQPVGSPLSLECTVEGTSNPNLYWYRQAAGRGLQLLFYSVGIGQISSEVPQNLSASRPQDRQFILSSKKLLLSDSGFYLCAWSSRGNQPQHFGDGTRLSIL.

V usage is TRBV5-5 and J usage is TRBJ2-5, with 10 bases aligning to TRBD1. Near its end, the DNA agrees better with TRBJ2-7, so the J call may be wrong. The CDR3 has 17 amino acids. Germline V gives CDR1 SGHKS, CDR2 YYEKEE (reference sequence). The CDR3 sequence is CASSRDRGTGESYEQYF. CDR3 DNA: TGTGCCAGCAGCCGGGACCGAGGGACAGGGGAATCCTACGAGCAGTACTTC.

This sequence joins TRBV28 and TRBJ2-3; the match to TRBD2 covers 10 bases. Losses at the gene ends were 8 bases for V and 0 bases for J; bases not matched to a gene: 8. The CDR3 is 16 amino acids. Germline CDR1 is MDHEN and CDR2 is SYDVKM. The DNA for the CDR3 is TGTGCCAGCTTCGCCTTGGGACTAGCGAGCACAGATACGCAGTATTTT. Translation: CASFALGLASTDTQYF.

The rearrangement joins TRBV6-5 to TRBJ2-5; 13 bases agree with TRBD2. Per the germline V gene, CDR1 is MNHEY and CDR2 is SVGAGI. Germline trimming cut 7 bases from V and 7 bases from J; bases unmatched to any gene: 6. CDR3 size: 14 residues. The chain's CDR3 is CASKGTSGTGTQYF. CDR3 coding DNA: TGTGCCAGCAAAGGGACTAGCGGGACAGGGACCCAGTACTTC.

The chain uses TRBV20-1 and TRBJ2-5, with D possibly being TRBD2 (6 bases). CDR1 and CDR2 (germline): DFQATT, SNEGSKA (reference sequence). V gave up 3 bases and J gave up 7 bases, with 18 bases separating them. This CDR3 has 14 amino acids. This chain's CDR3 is CSASLPGEGGTQYF. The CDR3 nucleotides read TGCAGTGCTAGTTTGCCGGGAGAGGGAGGGACCCAGTACTTC.

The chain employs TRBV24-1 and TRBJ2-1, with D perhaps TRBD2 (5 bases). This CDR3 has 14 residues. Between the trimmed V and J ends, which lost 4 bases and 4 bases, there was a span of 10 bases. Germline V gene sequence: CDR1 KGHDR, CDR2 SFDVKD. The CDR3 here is CATSEHGEYNEQFF. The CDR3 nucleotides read TGTGCCACCAGTGAACACGGGGAGTACAATGAGCAGTTCTTC.

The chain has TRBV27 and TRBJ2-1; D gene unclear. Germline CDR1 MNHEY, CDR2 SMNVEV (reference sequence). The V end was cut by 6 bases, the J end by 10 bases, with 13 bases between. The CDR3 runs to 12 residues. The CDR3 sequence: CASSPISREQFF. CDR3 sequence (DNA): TGTGCCAGCAGCCCGATATCTCGGGAGCAGTTCTTC.

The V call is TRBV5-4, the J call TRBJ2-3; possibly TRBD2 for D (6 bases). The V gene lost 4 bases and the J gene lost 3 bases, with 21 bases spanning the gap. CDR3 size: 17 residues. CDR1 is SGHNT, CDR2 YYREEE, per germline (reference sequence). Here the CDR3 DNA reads TGTGCCAGCAGCCCCCCGGGAGTGGGAGTGGCAACAGATACGCAGTATTTT. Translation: CASSPPGVGVATDTQYF.

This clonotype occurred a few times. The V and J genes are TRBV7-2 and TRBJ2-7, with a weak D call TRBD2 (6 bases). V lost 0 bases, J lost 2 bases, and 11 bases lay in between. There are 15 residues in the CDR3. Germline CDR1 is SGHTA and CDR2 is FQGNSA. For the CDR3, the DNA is TGTGCCAGCAGCTTAGCGAGCGGGTCCCCCTACGAGCAGTACTTC. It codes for CASSLASGSPYEQYF.

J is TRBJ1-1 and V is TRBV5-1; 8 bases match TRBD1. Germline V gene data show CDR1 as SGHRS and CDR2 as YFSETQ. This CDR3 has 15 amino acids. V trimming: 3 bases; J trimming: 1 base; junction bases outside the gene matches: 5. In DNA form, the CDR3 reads TGCGCCAGCAGCTATCCTGGGACAGGGAACACTGAAGCTTTCTTT. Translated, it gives CASSYPGTGNTEAFF.

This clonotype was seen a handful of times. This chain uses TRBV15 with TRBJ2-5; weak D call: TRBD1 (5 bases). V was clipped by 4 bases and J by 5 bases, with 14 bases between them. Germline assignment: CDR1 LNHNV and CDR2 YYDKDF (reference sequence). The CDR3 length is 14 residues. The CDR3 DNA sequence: TGTGCCACCAGCATAAGCCAGGGTCAGGAGACCCAGTACTTC. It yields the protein CATSISQGQETQYF. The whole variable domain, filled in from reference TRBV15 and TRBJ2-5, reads DAMVIQNPRYQVTQFGKPVTLSCSQTLNHNVMYWYQQKSSQAPKLLFHYYDKDFNNEADTPDNFQSRRPNTSFCFLDIRSPGLGDTAMYLCATSISQGQETQYFGPGTRLLVL.

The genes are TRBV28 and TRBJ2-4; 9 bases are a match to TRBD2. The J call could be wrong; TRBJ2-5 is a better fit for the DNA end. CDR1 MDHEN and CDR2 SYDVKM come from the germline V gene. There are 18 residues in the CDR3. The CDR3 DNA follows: TGTGCCAGCCAGACTAGCGGTATTCTCAGTTCAAACCAAGAGACCCAGTACTTC. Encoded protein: CASQTSGILSSNQETQYF.